This entry is about one T cell receptor beta chain. Germline CDR1 and CDR2: SGHNT and YYREEE (reference sequence). The CDR3 extends over 15 amino acids. V shed 3 bases and J shed 7 bases, with 17 bases lying between them. This sample was taken from a study of blood T cell repertoires in COVID-19. The wider study: The United States, Italy and Spain were the sources of the acute and convalescent COVID-19 samples. T cells, B-cell-depleted T cells, or PBMCs provided the cDNA or gDNA that served as material.

Measured with immunoSEQ multiplex PCR; TCRdb has only the in-frame clones, and not every one. The table has approximately 250,000 clones, approximately 90% seen once. Recruitment covered 25 or so US areas and drew participants whose ages spanned about 18 to 90 years. Cohort allocation depended upon clinical history that participants reported. The chain joins TRBV5-4 to TRBJ2-1; unclear D gene. Source material: PBMCs or T cells enriched from blood (not recorded which). The sequence came from a woman aged 60-75 years in a cohort exposed to, infected with or recovered from COVID-19 (not recorded which). CDR3 nucleotides: TGTGCCAGCAGCTACCCTAGAAGTCTCTTTAATGAGCAGTTCTTC. Protein: CASSYPRSLFNEQFF.